Following are 20 T cell receptor beta chains from one sample sequenced in a study of T cells in Graves' hyperthyroidism and ophthalmopathy. RNA transcripts gave rise to amplified TCR beta CDR3 regions. HTBI primers drove first-round RT-PCR of the TCR CDR3. TCRdb itself ran the multiplex PCR reads through MiXCR, one entry per CDR3 protein. Among 550,000 to 600,000 distinct CDR3 sequences listed, around 14% were seen once. Specimen: blood. These TCRs come from a woman aged 18 to 35 with Graves' ophthalmopathy.

Note on this clonotype: An end of the junction differs from the germline gene, which may be a read error. J is TRBJ1-6 and V is TRBV3-1, with 8 positions matching TRBD1. In germline, CDR1 is LGHDT, CDR2 YNNKEL (reference sequence). The CDR3 has 17 residues. The CDR3 loop is CVSSKGQGATYNSPLHF. The CDR3, as DNA: TGTGTCAGCAGCAAAGGACAGGGAGCCACCTATAATTCACCCCTCCACTTT.

The J gene is TRBJ2-7, the V gene TRBV3-1; the match to TRBD1 covers 8 bases. CDR3 length equals 15 residues. CDR1 is LGHDT, CDR2 YNNKEL, per germline (reference sequence). The ends lost 4 bases at V and 2 bases at J; junction bases unmatched: 7. Here the CDR3 reads CASSPLGTGTYEQYF. The CDR3 bases are TGTGCCAGCAGCCCTCTGGGGACAGGAACCTACGAGCAGTACTTC.

This clonotype has only a few counts. This rearrangement joins TRBV7-9 to TRBJ2-1; no definite D call. Trimming cost V 8 bases and J 5 bases, with 16 bases left between them. This CDR3 contains 14 residues. In germline, CDR1 is SEHNR, CDR2 FQNEAQ (reference sequence). CDR3 in amino acids: CASERPRGNNEQFF. The CDR3, as DNA: TGTGCCAGCGAGAGACCCCGCGGTAACAATGAGCAGTTCTTC.

In the case of this clonotype: One junction end does not reproduce the germline sequence, and a read error may be involved. CDR3 bases: TGTGCCGGCAGTTACTGGGGGGACAGGCCTGGCTACACCTTC. Protein product: CAGSYWGDRPGYTF. The gene calls are TRBV6-5 and TRBJ1-2; 8 nucleotides agree with TRBD1. The CDR3 has 14 amino acids. The V gene's germline CDR1 is MNHEY and CDR2 SVGAGI.

This clonotype was recorded at least ten times. This chain connects TRBV10-3 to TRBJ2-2; possibly TRBD1 for D (6 bases). Trimming took off 4 bases at V and 0 bases at J, with 12 bases between the two ends. This CDR3 contains 16 residues. The germline CDR1 and CDR2 sequences are ENHRY and SYGVKD. Here the CDR3 DNA reads TGTGCCATCAGTGTCCCCGGGACACCGAACACCGGGGAGCTGTTTTTT. Translation: CAISVPGTPNTGELFF.

This clonotype was observed a handful of times. Possible read error: a much larger clone is one base away. The genes are TRBV27 and TRBJ2-7; a possible D gene is TRBD2 (6 bases). There are 13 residues in the CDR3. CDR1 is MNHEY and CDR2 is SMNVEV in the germline V gene (reference sequence). The chain's CDR3 is CASSYGSSYEQHF. DNA of the CDR3: TGTGCCAGCAGTTACGGGAGCTCCTACGAGCAGCACTTC.

The chain employs TRBV19 and TRBJ1-5, with D perhaps matching TRBD1 (6 bases). The CDR3 loop spans 17 amino acids. Trimming pared 6 bases from V and 3 bases from J, leaving 21 bases between. Germline CDR1 and CDR2: LNHDA and SQIVND (reference sequence). Here the CDR3 DNA reads TGTGCCAGTAGCAACCGGGGGGGCAGGCCGTTCAATCAGCCCCAGCATTTT. It is translated as CASSNRGGRPFNQPQHF.

The sample holds many counts of this clonotype. The gene calls are TRBV7-9 and TRBJ2-7, with 8 bases identical to TRBD1. Germline trimming cut 0 bases from V and 3 bases from J; bases unmatched to any gene: 7. The CDR3 sequence is 16 residues long. CDR1 and CDR2 from the germline V gene are SEHNR and FQNEAQ (reference sequence). The CDR3 loop reads CASSLAGGQGSYEQYF. In DNA form, the CDR3 reads TGTGCCAGCAGCTTAGCAGGCGGACAGGGAAGCTACGAGCAGTACTTC.

The sample holds many counts of this clonotype. V is TRBV28 and J is TRBJ1-1; no clear D gene. The germline V gene has CDR1 MDHEN and CDR2 SYDVKM. The CDR3 loop spans 15 amino acids. Between the trimmed V and J ends, which lost 3 bases and 0 bases, there was a span of 11 bases. The CDR3 DNA is TGTGCCAGCAGTTTTTCTCGCAATCTGAACACTGAAGCTTTCTTT. Its protein product is CASSFSRNLNTEAFF.

This clonotype appeared a few times. This chain links TRBV30 with TRBJ1-4; D perhaps matches TRBD1 (6 bases). Trimming took 2 bases from V and 2 from J, leaving 9 bases between them. The CDR3 runs to 14 residues. Per the germline V gene, CDR1 is GTSNPN and CDR2 is SVGIG (reference sequence). The CDR3 reads CAWSSGETNEKLFF. The DNA of the CDR3 is TGTGCCTGGAGTTCAGGGGAGACTAATGAAAAACTGTTTTTT.

This clonotype turned up a few times. The chain combines TRBV4-1 with TRBJ2-5, with D unclear. The CDR3 has 17 residues. Trimming left V 0 bases short and J 7 bases short, with 21 bases between. Germline V gene lookup returns CDR1 MGHRA and CDR2 YSYEKL. DNA for the CDR3: TGCGCCAGCAGCCAAGATTCATGGCGAACCCCCAGGCGGACCCAGTACTTC. Amino acids: CASSQDSWRTPRRTQYF.

At least ten counts were recorded for this clonotype. The V gene is TRBV28, the J gene TRBJ2-5; D call uncertain. There are 11 residues in the CDR3. Per germline, CDR1 MDHEN and CDR2 SYDVKM. V was pared by 4 bases and J by 7 bases, with 7 bases between. The CDR3 sequence: CASSSLGTQYF. CDR3 coding DNA: TGTGCCAGCAGTTCCCTCGGGACCCAGTACTTC.

This clonotype occurred many times. The V call is TRBV28, the J call TRBJ2-7; maybe TRBD2 (5 bases). CDR1 and CDR2 (germline): MDHEN, SYDVKM. V lost 5 bases, J lost 3 bases, and 8 bases lay in between. The CDR3 loop spans 12 amino acids. In DNA, the CDR3 is TGTGCCAGCAGTCACGGGAACTACGAGCAGTACTTC. This gives the protein CASSHGNYEQYF.

The V gene is TRBV6-5, the J gene TRBJ2-4, with TRBD1 identical over 7 bases. Trimming took 2 bases from V and 4 from J; bases not matched to a gene: 5. Germline CDR1 reads MNHEY; CDR2 reads SVGAGI. The CDR3 is made up of 15 amino acids. CDR3 loop: CASSYPTGQKNIQYF. CDR3 bases: TGTGCCAGCAGTTACCCGACAGGGCAAAAAAACATTCAGTACTTC.

In regard to this clonotype: A much larger clone sits a single nucleotide away, making a read error possible. J is TRBJ2-1 and V is TRBV11-3; possibly TRBD1 for D (6 bases). The CDR3 is 17 amino acids. The germline V and J ends were trimmed by 4 bases and 4 bases, with 20 bases remaining between them. The germline CDR1 and CDR2 sequences are SGHNT and YENEEA. CDR3 coding DNA: TGTGCCAGCAGCTCGACCTTTCTAGAGGGGGAATACAATGAGCAGTTCTTC. This encodes CASSSTFLEGEYNEQFF.

CDR3 in DNA: TGTGCCACCGGATCCAGGGGAGCTGGAAACACCATATATTTT. Its protein is CATGSRGAGNTIYF. The chain recombines TRBV15 with TRBJ1-3; D is possibly TRBD1 (6 bases). Germline assignment: CDR1 LNHNV and CDR2 YYDKDF (reference sequence). Trimming pared 8 bases from V and 2 bases from J, leaving 13 bases between. The length of the CDR3 is 14 residues. The full variable domain, its missing parts supplied by reference TRBV15 and TRBJ1-3, is DAMVIQNPRYQVTQFGKPVTLSCSQTLNHNVMYWYQQKSSQAPKLLFHYYDKDFNNEADTPDNFQSRRPNTSFCFLDIRSPGLGDTAMYLCATGSRGAGNTIYFGEGSWLTVV.

The rearrangement joins TRBV4-1 to TRBJ2-7, with D tentatively TRBD1 (5 bases). V gave up 0 bases and J gave up 5 bases, with 11 bases separating them. In germline, CDR1 is MGHRA, CDR2 YSYEKL. This CDR3 region has 14 residues. The CDR3 DNA reads as TGCGCCAGCAGCCAAGAGGGCAGGGTCCACGAGCAGTACTTC. As protein: CASSQEGRVHEQYF.

Notes on this clonotype: A much larger clonotype is one base distant, so this may be a read error. The CDR3 bases are TGCAGCGTTGCACAGGGGGCGGCCTCCTACAATGAGCAGTTCTTC. Protein product: CSVAQGAASYNEQFF. The chain carries TRBV29-1 and TRBJ2-1; 9 positions agree with TRBD1. The CDR3 is 15 amino acids. Germline CDR1 and CDR2: SQVTM and ANQGSEA. V shed 4 bases, J shed 0 bases, and the junction held 4 bases outside the gene matches.

This clonotype was picked up a small number of times. The rearrangement uses TRBV19 and TRBJ2-2; TRBD2 matches at 7 bases. CDR1 and CDR2 from the germline V gene are LNHDA and SQIVND (reference sequence). This CDR3 spans 17 amino acids. The ends lost 3 bases at V and 2 bases at J; junction bases unmatched: 9. The CDR3 DNA is TGTGCCAGTAGTATTTTAGCGGCTAGCGGAAACACCGGGGAGCTGTTTTTT. This codes for CASSILAASGNTGELFF.

This clonotype was found once. Since a much larger clone is just one base distant, this may be a read error. Likely a read error: the CDR3 ends without its conserved phenylalanine or tryptophan. The chain has TRBV20-1 and TRBJ1-1; a weak D match, TRBD1 (5 bases). This CDR3 has 14 residues. V was shortened by 3 bases and J by 1 base, with 12 bases between the two germline ends. CDR1 DFQATT and CDR2 SNEGSKA come from the germline V gene (reference sequence). The CDR3 coding sequence is TGCAGTGCTAGGGCTGGCGGGGCGAACACTGAAGCTTTCCTT. Translating gives CSARAGGANTEAFL.